The present T cell receptor beta chain was sequenced within a study of T cell responses to AZD1222 COVID-19 vaccine. Broader study findings: Close to half of all spike-specific TCRs reportedly target regions of the variants that are unmutated. A mostly white British donor set with more females was recruited, and clonal diversity was possibly underestimated. Repertoire sampling occurred only after the peak T cell response.

There are 16 residues in the CDR3. V lost 1 base to trimming and J lost 5 bases, with 18 bases between them. The germline V gene has CDR1 SGHNT and CDR2 YENEEA. Regarding this clone: Its specificity is unknown.

Pooled together were second doses at about 4 or about 12 weeks. Some clones are missing from TCRdb's copy, which holds only in-frame ones; the method was immunoSEQ multiplex PCR. Of approximately 130,000 clones detected, roughly 86% appear once; the ten largest clones hold 4.5% to 6.5%. This chain joins TRBV11-3 and TRBJ2-7, with D perhaps TRBD1 or TRBD2 (6 bases each). Here the sequenced sample was peripheral blood, taken 28 days after the second AZD1222 dose. The source of this sequence is an adult who received the AZD1222 COVID-19 vaccine. The CDR3 here is CASSLGGVNGGHEQYF. The CDR3 DNA reads TGTGCCAGCAGCTTAGGCGGCGTTAACGGGGGCCACGAGCAGTACTTC.